This T cell receptor beta chain came from a study of blood T cell repertoires in COVID-19. Whole-study context: T cells, B-cell-depleted T cells, or PBMCs supplied cDNA or gDNA.

This CDR3 is 18 amino acids long. The junction had 10 bases not matched to a gene; V was cut back by 3 bases and J by 3 bases. CDR1 is KGHDR, CDR2 SFDVKD, per germline. This clone appeared a single time. Libraries were prepared by immunoSEQ multiplex PCR; TCRdb keeps only in-frame clonotypes and omits some of them. The sample shows roughly 100,000 clones, 86% of them seen only once. This clonotype originated in a human donor in a cohort sampled during active COVID-19. The sequencing input was peripheral blood. The genes are TRBV24-1 and TRBJ1-1; 12 bases are shared with TRBD1. The DNA for the CDR3 is TGTGCCACCAGTGATCGCGCGGGGACAGGGGGCTCGGACACTGAAGCTTTCTTT. Translation gives CATSDRAGTGGSDTEAFF.